This T cell receptor (beta chain) emerged from a study of response to subunit inactivated influenza vaccine. TCRdb reprocessed the RT-PCR reads with MiXCR, giving one entry per CDR3 protein. The table has under 800,000 distinct CDR3 sequences, around 14% seen once. This clonotype was counted a few times. The CDR3 contains 15 residues. From germline, CDR1 is SGHAT and CDR2 FQNNGV. The junction had 6 bases not matched to a gene; V was cut back by 1 base and J by 3 bases. Sample: PBMCs from blood, taken roughly 2 weeks before vaccination. The source is a man in his forties or fifties who received an inactivated influenza vaccine. The rearrangement uses TRBV11-2 and TRBJ2-7; 7 nucleotides align to TRBD2. The CDR3 sequence: CASSLGTSVFYEQYF. The DNA of the CDR3 is TGTGCCAGCAGCTTAGGAACTAGCGTATTCTACGAGCAGTACTTC.